The clone carrying this T cell receptor beta chain was seen a few times. The multiple sclerosis controls, all treatment-naive patients, had relapsing-remitting disease that was stable or active. This entry comes from a study of CD8 T cells in Susac syndrome. V lost 10 bases, J lost 4 bases, and 14 bases lay in between. The CDR3 length is 12 residues. CDR1 is SNHLY, CDR2 FYNNEI, per germline. It was with random hexamers that 0.5 to 1 ug RNA was reverse transcribed. Amplification of TCR beta CDR3 by immunoSEQ multiplex PCR spanned 54 Vbeta and 13 Jbeta. TCRdb redid the calling of the immunoSEQ multiplex PCR reads with MiXCR, one entry per CDR3 protein. The repertoire has about 280,000 distinct CDR3 sequences, roughly 85% of them found once; the top ten carry about 0.11%.

This TCR derives from a human donor with multiple sclerosis. Sequencing was carried out using CD8+ T cells from PBMCs. V usage is TRBV2 and J usage is TRBJ2-7; a possible D gene is TRBD2 (5 bases). CDR3: CATVPGSYEQYF. In DNA, the CDR3 is TGTGCCACCGTGCCGGGGAGTTACGAGCAGTACTTC.